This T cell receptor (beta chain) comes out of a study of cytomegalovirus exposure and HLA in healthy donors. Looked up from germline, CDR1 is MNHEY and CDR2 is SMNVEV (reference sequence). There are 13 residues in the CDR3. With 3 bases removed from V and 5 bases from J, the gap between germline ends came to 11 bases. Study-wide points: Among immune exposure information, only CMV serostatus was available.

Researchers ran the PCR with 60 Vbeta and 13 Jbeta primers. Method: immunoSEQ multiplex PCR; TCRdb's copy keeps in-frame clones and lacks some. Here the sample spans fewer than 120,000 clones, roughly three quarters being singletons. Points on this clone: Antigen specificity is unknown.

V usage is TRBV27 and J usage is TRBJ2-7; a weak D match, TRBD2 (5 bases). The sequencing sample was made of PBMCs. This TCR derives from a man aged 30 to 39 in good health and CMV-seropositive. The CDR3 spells CASSLLRGHEQYF. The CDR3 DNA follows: TGTGCCAGCAGTTTGCTTCGGGGTCACGAGCAGTACTTC.